Below are 17 T cell receptor beta chains sequenced from a single sample in a study of blood T cell repertoires in COVID-19. Profiled with immunoSEQ multiplex PCR; TCRdb holds only in-frame clones, not every one. The sample lists some 100,000 clones, 87% occurring once. Sample: peripheral blood. The receptors were sampled from a man aged 30 to 45 in a cohort sampled during active COVID-19.

The V and J genes are TRBV7-5 and TRBJ1-1; the table assigns TRBD1, which was not confirmed against the DNA. TRBV7-5 is listed as a pseudogene. There are 16 residues in the CDR3. The CDR3 bases are TGTGTCAGAAGCTTAGACACAGGGGAAGGATTCACTGAAGCTTTCTTT. It encodes CVRSLDTGEGFTEAFF.

This CDR3 is CASSLLRGDLNTGELFF. CDR3 bases: TGTGCCAGCAGCCTTCTCCGGGGTGACTTGAACACCGGGGAGCTGTTTTTT. J is TRBJ2-2 and V is TRBV3-1 (or the pseudogene TRBV3-2), with D perhaps matching TRBD2 (5 bases). CDR3 length: 17 amino acids. Trimming removed 4 bases from V and 1 base from J, with 16 bases in between. Germline CDR1 is LGHDT and CDR2 is YNNKEL (reference sequence).

The rearrangement joins TRBV5-1 to TRBJ1-1; 11 bases are a match to TRBD1. V gave up 3 bases and J gave up 3 bases; unmatched junction bases: 1. The V gene's germline CDR1 is SGHRS and CDR2 YFSETQ. The CDR3 runs 14 residues. CDR3: CASSWGQGDTEAFF. The CDR3 DNA reads as TGCGCCAGCAGCTGGGGACAGGGGGACACTGAAGCTTTCTTT.

The chain combines TRBV5-1 with TRBJ1-5; D possibly corresponds to TRBD1 (6 bases). Germline V gene sequence: CDR1 SGHRS, CDR2 YFSETQ. V was clipped by 0 bases and J by 4 bases, with 14 bases between them. The CDR3 has 16 residues. CDR3 in DNA: TGCGCCAGCAGCTTGGAAGGGGGGGCCCCAAATCAGCCCCAGCATTTT. The encoded protein is CASSLEGGAPNQPQHF.

This chain uses TRBV7-2 with TRBJ1-2; TRBD1 matches at 7 bases. The germline V gene encodes CDR1 SGHTA and CDR2 FQGNSA. With V trimmed by 3 bases and J by 4 bases, 2 bases remained unmatched. CDR3 size: 13 residues. In DNA form, the CDR3 reads TGTGCCAGCAGCTTGGGGACAGCCTATGGCTACACCTTC. It codes for CASSLGTAYGYTF.

This clone was detected only a few times. The V call is TRBV5-4, the J call TRBJ2-5; possibly TRBD2 for D (7 bases). The CDR3 sequence is 15 residues long. The V gene lost 0 bases and the J gene lost 2 bases, with 11 bases spanning the gap. The germline CDR1 and CDR2 sequences are SGHNT and YYREEE (reference sequence). The CDR3 spells CASSLVGGPQETQYF. CDR3 nucleotide sequence: TGTGCCAGCAGCTTGGTGGGGGGGCCACAAGAGACCCAGTACTTC.

Remarks on this clone: Other DNA sequences in this specimen translate into the identical CDR3. The chain couples TRBV27 to TRBJ2-7; 7 positions match TRBD1. Germline-derived CDR1 and CDR2 are MNHEY and SMNVEV (reference sequence). J gave up 2 bases and V 3 bases, and 4 bases lay outside the gene matches. The CDR3 spans 14 residues. In DNA form, the CDR3 reads TGTGCCAGCAGTTTTCGTGACAGGGCCTACGAGCAGTACTTC. Translated: CASSFRDRAYEQYF.

This clone was seen only once. The J gene is TRBJ1-3, the V gene TRBV5-5; 9 positions match TRBD1. The germline CDR1 and CDR2 sequences are SGHKS and YYEKEE (reference sequence). The CDR3 has 15 amino acids. The trim removed 5 bases at V and 2 bases at J, leaving 5 bases unmatched. The CDR3 DNA is TGTGCCAGCAGACTCAGGGACAGGGCTGGAAACACCATATATTTT. Protein sequence: CASRLRDRAGNTIYF.

The V gene is TRBV4-1, the J gene TRBJ2-1; D call uncertain. The CDR3 has 12 residues. Trimming removed 1 base at V and 12 bases at J, with 10 bases between. CDR1 MGHRA and CDR2 YSYEKL come from the germline V gene. In DNA form, the CDR3 reads TGCGCCAGCAGCCAAGGGGCTTTTTGGCAGTTCTTC. This encodes CASSQGAFWQFF.

The chain combines TRBV9 with TRBJ1-6; 7 nucleotides align to TRBD1. V lost 3 bases, J lost 7 bases, and 4 bases stayed unmatched. Germline values: CDR1 SGDLS, CDR2 YYNGEE. This CDR3 has 14 amino acids. The CDR3 loop is CASSASTGNSPLHF. Here the CDR3 DNA reads TGTGCCAGCAGCGCCTCGACAGGGAATTCACCCCTCCACTTT. Drawing the rest from reference TRBV9 and TRBJ1-6, the complete variable domain is DSGVTQTPKHLITATGQRVTLRCSPRSGDLSVYWYQQSLDQGLQFLIQYYNGEERAKGNILERFSAQQFPDLHSELNLSSLELGDSALYFCASSASTGNSPLHFGNGTRLTVT.

The chain combines TRBV5-1 with TRBJ1-6; a possible D gene is TRBD1 (6 bases). CDR1 is SGHRS, CDR2 YFSETQ, per germline. There are 15 residues in the CDR3. V lost 4 bases and J 8 bases, leaving 16 bases between the germline ends. CDR3 amino acids: CASSNDARGYSPLHF. The CDR3 region has the DNA TGCGCCAGCAGCAACGACGCGAGGGGGTATTCACCCCTCCACTTT. Full variable domain (rest looked up from reference TRBV5-1 and TRBJ1-6): KAGVTQTPRYLIKTRGQQVTLSCSPISGHRSVSWYQQTPGQGLQFLFEYFSETQRNKGNFPGRFSGRQFSNSRSEMNVSTLELGDSALYLCASSNDARGYSPLHFGNGTRLTVT.

This chain connects TRBV15 to TRBJ1-6; TRBD1 agrees at 8 bases. The CDR3 is 17 amino acids. Per the germline V gene, CDR1 is LNHNV and CDR2 is YYDKDF (reference sequence). Trimming took 3 bases from V and 13 from J; bases not matched to a gene: 17. CDR3 sequence (DNA): TGTGCCACCAGCAGCCCGCGGGTTTCGGGACAGGCCGGCCCCCTCCACTTT. Amino acids: CATSSPRVSGQAGPLHF.

The chain has TRBV12-3 or TRBV12-4 and TRBJ2-2, with unresolved D. The CDR3 spans 12 residues. The V end lost 5 bases, the J end lost 16 bases, and 17 bases lay between the germline ends. The CDR3, as DNA: TGTGCCAGCAGTCAGGCCTTTACCCCGCCGTTTTTT. Its translation is CASSQAFTPPFF.

This chain connects TRBV18 to TRBJ1-1; 7 bases line up with TRBD1. The V gene's germline CDR1 is KGHSH and CDR2 LQKENI. Germline trimming cut 3 bases from V and 4 bases from J; bases unmatched to any gene: 11. This CDR3 comprises 16 residues. The CDR3 region has the DNA TGTGCCAGCTCACCCCCAAGGACAGGACCCTTCACTGAAGCTTTCTTT. It codes for CASSPPRTGPFTEAFF.

The V gene is TRBV18, the J gene TRBJ2-7, with 7 bases aligning to TRBD1. CDR1 KGHSH and CDR2 LQKENI come from the germline V gene. Trimming removed 3 bases from V and 3 bases from J; junction bases left unmatched: 2. The CDR3 extends over 13 amino acids. The CDR3 sequence is CASSPGTVYEQYF. In DNA, the CDR3 is TGTGCCAGCTCACCCGGGACAGTCTACGAGCAGTACTTC.

The V gene is TRBV4-1, the J gene TRBJ1-2; 10 bases align to TRBD1. The CDR3 is made up of 17 amino acids. V gave up 2 bases and J gave up 6 bases; unmatched junction bases: 12. Germline V CDR1 and CDR2: MGHRA, YSYEKL. The chain's CDR3 is CASSQPKGGQGWDGYTF. The CDR3 DNA reads as TGCGCCAGCAGCCAACCAAAAGGGGGACAGGGGTGGGATGGCTACACCTTC.

This chain uses TRBV30 with TRBJ1-2, with 9 bases that match TRBD1. The CDR3 totals 13 residues. With 7 bases clipped from V and 0 bases from J, the junction kept 3 bases outside the gene matches. The germline CDR1 and CDR2 sequences are GTSNPN and SVGIG (reference sequence). In DNA, the CDR3 is TGTGCCTTCGGACAGGGGCCTAACTATGGCTACACCTTC. Translation gives CAFGQGPNYGYTF.